The rows below give T cell receptor beta chains drawn from one sample of a study of long-term antiretroviral therapy in people with HIV. This table comes from immunoSEQ multiplex PCR, and its TCRdb copy is limited to in-frame clones, with some not included. Of about 28,000 clones listed, over 75% are singletons. Sequencing was performed on unsorted PBMCs, taken 2 years after starting antiretroviral therapy. Receptors originate from a middle-aged man with HIV. The CDR3 runs from the conserved cysteine through the conserved F or W. Each record gives: clone size, V gene, J gene, D gene, CDR3 protein, CDR3 DNA. The D gene is left open where the match is weak. Clone size is shown for a subset of rows, as once, few, many or a class of expanded clone.

>.|TRBV4-3|TRBJ2-2|.
CASSQGAGTGELFF
TGCGCCAGCAGCCAGGGGGCGGGGACCGGGGAGCTGTTTTTT
>.|TRBV7-3|TRBJ1-6|.
CASSASPSNSPLHF
TGTGCCAGCAGTGCCTCGCCAAGTAATTCACCCCTCCACTTT
>.|TRBV19|TRBJ2-1|.
CASRGSGTPNEQFF
TGTGCCAGTAGGGGGTCCGGGACTCCAAATGAGCAGTTCTTC
>.|TRBV7-9|TRBJ2-2|.
CASARGGHGTGELFF
TGTGCCAGCGCGAGGGGCGGGCATGGCACCGGGGAGCTGTTTTTT
>.|TRBV10-2|TRBJ1-1|.
CASSETHRSTMNTEAFF
TGCGCCAGCAGTGAGACACACAGGAGTACCATGAACACTGAAGCTTTCTTT
>.|TRBV21-1|TRBJ1-3|.
CASYGTDSCSGNTIYF
TGTGCCAGCTACGGAACCGACAGCTGCTCTGGAAACACCATATATTTT
>few|TRBV30|TRBJ1-2|.
CAWSPRGSGYTF
TGTGCCTGGAGTCCCAGGGGTAGTGGCTACACCTTC
>.|TRBV11-2|TRBJ2-7|TRBD2
CASSFSRGAYEQYF
TGTGCCAGCAGCTTTAGTCGGGGGGCCTACGAGCAGTACTTC
>.|TRBV28|TRBJ1-4|.
CASSFTSQPNEKLFF
TGTGCCAGCAGTTTCACATCCCAGCCGAATGAAAAGCTGTTTTTT
>once|TRBV2|TRBJ1-2|.
CASSEAPGGALGYTF
TGTGCCAGCAGTGAAGCGCCGGGGGGAGCCCTAGGCTACACCTTC
>.|TRBV5-6|TRBJ1-3|TRBD1
CASSLPGQFSGNTIYF
TGTGCCAGCAGCCTGCCGGGACAGTTCTCTGGAAACACCATATATTTT
>.|TRBV28|TRBJ2-1|TRBD2
CASSRISGIYNEQFF
TGTGCCAGCAGCCGCATTAGCGGGATTTACAATGAGCAGTTCTTC
>.|TRBV28|TRBJ1-1|.
CASSLDVMNTEAFF
TGTGCCAGCAGTTTGGACGTTATGAACACTGAAGCTTTCTTT
>few|TRBV7-9|TRBJ1-2|.
CASSSGAGTNYGYTF
TGTGCCAGCAGCTCGGGGGCAGGGACTAACTATGGCTACACCTTC
>.|TRBV11-2|TRBJ1-1|TRBD1
CASSGGTGGKLFF
TGTGCCAGCAGTGGCGGGACAGGTGGGAAATTGTTCTTT
>.|TRBV7-2|TRBJ2-7|.
CASSRYGRQWYEQYF
TGTGCCAGCAGCCGCTATGGGAGACAATGGTACGAGCAGTACTTC
>.|TRBV7-2|TRBJ2-2|.
CASGAASNTGELFF
TGTGCCAGCGGGGCAGCCTCGAACACCGGGGAGCTGTTTTTT
>.|TRBV18|TRBJ2-7|.
CASSSDLSSYEQYF
TGTGCCAGCTCATCGGATCTCTCTTCCTACGAGCAGTACTTC
>.|TRBV5-1|TRBJ2-5|TRBD1
CASSLGDRGPQETQYF
TGCGCCAGCAGCTTGGGGGACAGGGGGCCCCAAGAGACCCAGTACTTC
>.|TRBV19|TRBJ2-3|.
CASSIDRKATDTQYF
TGTGCCAGTAGTATAGATAGGAAGGCCACAGATACGCAGTATTTT
>once|TRBV4-3|TRBJ2-7|.
CASSQEHRVYYEQYF
TGCGCCAGCAGCCAAGAGCACAGGGTCTACTACGAGCAGTACTTC
>.|TRBV5-4|TRBJ2-7|.
CASSDRTDSYEQYF
TGTGCCAGCAGCGATAGGACGGACTCCTACGAGCAGTACTTC
>.|TRBV19|TRBJ1-1|.
CASSQRGKMNTEAFF
TGTGCCAGTAGTCAAAGGGGGAAAATGAACACTGAAGCTTTCTTT
>.|TRBV13|TRBJ2-5|.
CASSRISSETQYF
TGTGCCAGCAGCCGGATAAGTTCAGAGACCCAGTACTTC
>.|TRBV18|TRBJ1-1|.
CASSPSWGGNTEAFF
TGTGCCAGCTCACCATCATGGGGAGGGAACACTGAAGCTTTCTTT
>.|TRBV6-5|TRBJ2-2|.
CASSGVNTGELFF
TGTGCCAGCAGCGGTGTCAACACCGGGGAGCTGTTTTTT